A single TCR beta chain is shown here with its context. Its cognate antigen is unknown. There are 13 residues in the CDR3. V was clipped by 3 bases and J by 5 bases, with 13 bases between them. Germline V lookup: CDR1 DFQATT, CDR2 SNEGSKA (reference sequence). Primed by a sample-barcoded 5' primer and a J-beta primer mix, a second PCR proceeded for roughly 6 to 12 cycles. Each cDNA molecule, via a template-switch adaptor with 12 random nucleotides, was tagged. TCRdb re-analysed the 5' RACE reads in MiXCR, keeping a single row per CDR3 protein. The data hold fewer than 2 million distinct CDR3 sequences, with 35% to 50% observed a single time. This entry comes from a study of blood T cells in healthy people across ages. Study results and limitations: Shifts in expanded clonotypes may have been confounded by donor CMV status, which was unknown.

This TCR derives from a human donor in good health. The V and J genes are TRBV20-1 and TRBJ1-2; tentatively, D is TRBD1 (5 bases). The sample taken for sequencing was blood. CDR3 protein: CSARVQERYGYTF. The CDR3 region has the DNA TGCAGTGCTAGGGTACAGGAGCGATATGGCTACACCTTC.